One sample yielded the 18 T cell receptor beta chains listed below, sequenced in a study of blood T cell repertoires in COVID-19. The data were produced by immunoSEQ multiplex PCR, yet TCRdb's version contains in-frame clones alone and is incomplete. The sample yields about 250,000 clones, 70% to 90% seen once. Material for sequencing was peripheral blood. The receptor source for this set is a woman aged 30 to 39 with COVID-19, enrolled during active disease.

The CDR3 region has the DNA TGTGCCAGCTCACCACCAGGAAGGAGATCCTACAATGAGCAGTTCTTC. Protein sequence: CASSPPGRRSYNEQFF. The chain has TRBV18 and TRBJ2-1, with unresolved D. Germline V gene data show CDR1 as KGHSH and CDR2 as LQKENI. V gave up 0 bases and J gave up 1 base, with 10 bases separating them. The CDR3 is made up of 16 amino acids.

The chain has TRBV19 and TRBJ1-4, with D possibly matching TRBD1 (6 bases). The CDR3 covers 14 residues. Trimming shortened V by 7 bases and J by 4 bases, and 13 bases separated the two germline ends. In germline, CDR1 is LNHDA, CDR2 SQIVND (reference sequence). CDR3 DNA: TGTGCCAGTAACCAGGGGCAGCGTAATGAAAAACTGTTTTTT. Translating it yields CASNQGQRNEKLFF. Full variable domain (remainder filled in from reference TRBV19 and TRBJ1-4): DGGITQSPKYLFRKEGQNVTLSCEQNLNHDAMYWYRQDPGQGLRLIYYSQIVNDFQKGDIAEGYSVSREKKESFPLTVTSAQKNPTAFYLCASNQGQRNEKLFFGSGTQLSVL.

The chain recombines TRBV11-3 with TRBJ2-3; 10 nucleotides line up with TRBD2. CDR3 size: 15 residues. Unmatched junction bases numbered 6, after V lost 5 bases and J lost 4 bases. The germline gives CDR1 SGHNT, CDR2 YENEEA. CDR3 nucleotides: TGTGCCAGCAGCCGCCGGACTAGCGGAGCAGATACGCAGTATTTT. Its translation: CASSRRTSGADTQYF.

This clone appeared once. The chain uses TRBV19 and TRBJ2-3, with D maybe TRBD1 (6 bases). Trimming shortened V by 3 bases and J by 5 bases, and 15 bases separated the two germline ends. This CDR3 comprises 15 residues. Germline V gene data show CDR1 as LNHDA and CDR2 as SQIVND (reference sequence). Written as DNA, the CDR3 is TGTGCCAGTAGTATCAGGACAGCCACGGGAGATACGCAGTATTTT. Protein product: CASSIRTATGDTQYF.

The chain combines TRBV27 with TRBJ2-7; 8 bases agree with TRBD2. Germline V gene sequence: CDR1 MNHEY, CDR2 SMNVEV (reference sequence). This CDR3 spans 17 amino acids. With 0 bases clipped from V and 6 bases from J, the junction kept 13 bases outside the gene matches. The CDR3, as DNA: TGTGCCAGCAGTTTATCGTCTTTTGGCGGGACTAGGTCCGAGCAGTACTTC. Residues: CASSLSSFGGTRSEQYF.

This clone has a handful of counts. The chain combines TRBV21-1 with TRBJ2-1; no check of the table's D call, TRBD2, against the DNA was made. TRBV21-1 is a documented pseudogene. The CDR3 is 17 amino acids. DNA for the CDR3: TGTGCCAGCAGCAAGAAAGGGAGGGCAGGGGCATACAATGAGCAGTTCTTC. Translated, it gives CASSKKGRAGAYNEQFF.

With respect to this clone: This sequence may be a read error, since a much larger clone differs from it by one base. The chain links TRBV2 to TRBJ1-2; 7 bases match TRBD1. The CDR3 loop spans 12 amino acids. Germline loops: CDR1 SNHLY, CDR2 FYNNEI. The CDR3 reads CVSSSDRVGYTF. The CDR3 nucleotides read TGTGTCAGCAGTTCCGACAGGGTTGGCTACACCTTC.

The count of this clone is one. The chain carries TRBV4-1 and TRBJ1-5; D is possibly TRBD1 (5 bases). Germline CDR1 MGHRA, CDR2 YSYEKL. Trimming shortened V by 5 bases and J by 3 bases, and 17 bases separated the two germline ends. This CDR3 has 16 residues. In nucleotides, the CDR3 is TGCGCCAGCAGCAAACGCATCGACAGCTACAATCAGCCCCAGCATTTT. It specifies CASSKRIDSYNQPQHF.

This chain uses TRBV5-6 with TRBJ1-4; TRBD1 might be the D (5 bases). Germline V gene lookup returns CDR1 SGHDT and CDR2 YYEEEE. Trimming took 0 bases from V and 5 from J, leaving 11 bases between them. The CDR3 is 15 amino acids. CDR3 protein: CASSLDWGVNEKLFF. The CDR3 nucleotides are TGTGCCAGCAGCTTGGATTGGGGGGTGAATGAAAAACTGTTTTTT.

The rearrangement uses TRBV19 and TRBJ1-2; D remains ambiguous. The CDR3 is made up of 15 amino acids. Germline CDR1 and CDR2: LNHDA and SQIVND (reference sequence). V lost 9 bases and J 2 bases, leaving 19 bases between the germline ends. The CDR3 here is CASSWTGTQNYGYTF. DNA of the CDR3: TGTGCCAGCTCATGGACGGGAACGCAAAACTATGGCTACACCTTC.

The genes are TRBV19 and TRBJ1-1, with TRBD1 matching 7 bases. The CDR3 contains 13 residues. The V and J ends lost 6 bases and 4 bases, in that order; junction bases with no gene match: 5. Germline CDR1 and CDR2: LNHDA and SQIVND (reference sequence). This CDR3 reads CASRTGFRTEAFF. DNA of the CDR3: TGTGCCAGTAGGACAGGGTTTCGCACTGAAGCTTTCTTT.

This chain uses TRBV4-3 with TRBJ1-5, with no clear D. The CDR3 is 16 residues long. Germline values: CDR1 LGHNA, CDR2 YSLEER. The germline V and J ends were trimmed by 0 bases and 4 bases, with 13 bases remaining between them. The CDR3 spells CASSQEWLNLNQPQHF. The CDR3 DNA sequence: TGCGCCAGCAGCCAAGAATGGCTGAATTTAAATCAGCCCCAGCATTTT.

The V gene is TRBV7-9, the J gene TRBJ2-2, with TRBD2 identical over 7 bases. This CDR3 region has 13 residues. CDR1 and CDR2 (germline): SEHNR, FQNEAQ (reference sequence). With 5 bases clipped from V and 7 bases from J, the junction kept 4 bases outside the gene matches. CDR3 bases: TGTGCCAGCAGCCCGGGGGGAATCGGGGAGCTGTTTTTT. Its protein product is CASSPGGIGELFF.

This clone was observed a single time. The DNA of the CDR3 is TGTGCCAGCAGTTTAGAGGGGGCTGGGGAGACCCAGTACTTC. Amino acid sequence: CASSLEGAGETQYF. This chain joins TRBV27 and TRBJ2-5; 7 nucleotides agree with TRBD1. Germline V lookup: CDR1 MNHEY, CDR2 SMNVEV (reference sequence). The CDR3 runs 14 residues. Trimming took 2 bases from V and 5 from J; bases not matched to a gene: 5.

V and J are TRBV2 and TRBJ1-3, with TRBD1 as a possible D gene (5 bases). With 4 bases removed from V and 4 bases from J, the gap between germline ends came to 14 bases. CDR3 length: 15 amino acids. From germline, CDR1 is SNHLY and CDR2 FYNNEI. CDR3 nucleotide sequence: TGTGCCAGCAGTGGACAGTCAACGAGAGGAAACACCATATATTTT. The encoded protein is CASSGQSTRGNTIYF.

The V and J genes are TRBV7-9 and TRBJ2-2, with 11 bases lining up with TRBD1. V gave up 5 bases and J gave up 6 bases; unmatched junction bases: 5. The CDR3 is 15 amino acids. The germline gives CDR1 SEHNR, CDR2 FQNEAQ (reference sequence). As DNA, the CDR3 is TGTGCCAGCAGCGGGGACAGGGGGAATCCCGGGGAGCTGTTTTTT. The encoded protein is CASSGDRGNPGELFF.

CDR3 in amino acids: CATSRDRGLETQYF. The CDR3 DNA sequence: TGTGCCACCAGCAGGGACAGGGGGCTTGAGACCCAGTACTTC. The rearrangement joins TRBV15 to TRBJ2-5; 11 bases map to TRBD1. Germline trimming cut 3 bases from V and 5 bases from J; bases unmatched to any gene: 2. The CDR3 has 14 residues. Germline CDR1 and CDR2: LNHNV and YYDKDF (reference sequence).

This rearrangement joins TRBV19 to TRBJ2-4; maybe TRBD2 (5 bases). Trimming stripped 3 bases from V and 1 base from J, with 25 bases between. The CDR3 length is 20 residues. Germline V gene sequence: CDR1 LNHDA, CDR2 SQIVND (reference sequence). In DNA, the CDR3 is TGTGCCAGTAGTATCCCTGTTCCGCGGGCGCATCTCATGGCCAAAAACATTCAGTACTTC. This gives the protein CASSIPVPRAHLMAKNIQYF.